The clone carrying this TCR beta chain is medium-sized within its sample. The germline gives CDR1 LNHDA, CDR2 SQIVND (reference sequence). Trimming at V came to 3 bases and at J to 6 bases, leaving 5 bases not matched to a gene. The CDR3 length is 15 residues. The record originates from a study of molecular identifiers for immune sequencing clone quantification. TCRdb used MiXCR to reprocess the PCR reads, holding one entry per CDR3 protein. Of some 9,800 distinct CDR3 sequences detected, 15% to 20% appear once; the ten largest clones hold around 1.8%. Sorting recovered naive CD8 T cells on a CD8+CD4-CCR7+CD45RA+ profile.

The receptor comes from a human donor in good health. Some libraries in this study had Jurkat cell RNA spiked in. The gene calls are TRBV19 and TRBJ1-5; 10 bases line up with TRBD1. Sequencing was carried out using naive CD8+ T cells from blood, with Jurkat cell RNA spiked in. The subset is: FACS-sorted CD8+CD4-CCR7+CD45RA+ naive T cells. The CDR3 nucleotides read TGTGCCAGTAGTATCCGACAGGGGGCCGCTCAGCCCCAGCATTTT. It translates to CASSIRQGAAQPQHF.